A single sample gave rise to the 9 T cell receptor beta chains below, sequenced in a study of cytomegalovirus exposure and HLA in healthy donors. The PCR had 60 Vbeta and 13 Jbeta primers. Libraries were prepared by immunoSEQ multiplex PCR; TCRdb keeps only in-frame clonotypes and omits some of them. The sample shows about 120,000 clones, 75% of them seen only once. What was sequenced was PBMCs. Receptor source: a woman in her thirties or forties in good health and CMV-seropositive.

The rearrangement uses TRBV20-1 and TRBJ2-1; D is undetermined. Germline CDR1 and CDR2: DFQATT and SNEGSKA (reference sequence). The CDR3 is 9 amino acids. Between the trimmed V and J ends, which lost 7 bases and 7 bases, there was a span of 5 bases. The CDR3 spells CSVPNEQFF. The CDR3 DNA reads TGCAGTGTTCCGAATGAGCAGTTCTTC.

The rearrangement joins TRBV27 to TRBJ2-7, with a tentative D call TRBD2 (6 bases). Looked up from germline, CDR1 is MNHEY and CDR2 is SMNVEV (reference sequence). This CDR3 contains 14 residues. The V and J ends lost 2 bases and 7 bases respectively, with 15 bases between them. Written as DNA, the CDR3 is TGTGCCAGCAGTTTAACCCGGACGGGAGAGGAGCAGTACTTC. Its protein product is CASSLTRTGEEQYF.

The V and J genes are TRBV5-6 and TRBJ1-1, with D possibly TRBD1 on 6 matching bases. The CDR3 runs 18 residues. Trimming shortened V by 0 bases and J by 0 bases, and 18 bases separated the two germline ends. CDR1 and CDR2 from the germline V gene are SGHDT and YYEEEE. Here the CDR3 reads CASSLVKDSQLMNTEAFF. DNA for the CDR3: TGTGCCAGCAGCTTGGTAAAGGACAGCCAACTGATGAACACTGAAGCTTTCTTT.

The CDR3 bases are TGCGCCAGCAGCTATAGCGGGGAGACCCCCTACGAGCAGTACTTC. Residues: CASSYSGETPYEQYF. The chain joins TRBV4-3 to TRBJ2-7, with 8 bases lining up with TRBD2. Trimming at V came to 5 bases and at J to 2 bases, leaving 8 bases not matched to a gene. Germline V lookup: CDR1 LGHNA, CDR2 YSLEER. The CDR3 length is 15 residues.

The rearrangement joins TRBV28 to TRBJ2-7, with 9 positions matching TRBD2. The CDR3 has 13 amino acids. Germline values: CDR1 MDHEN, CDR2 SYDVKM. V was pared by 5 bases and J by 3 bases, with 2 bases of the junction left unmatched. In DNA, the CDR3 is TGTGCCAGCAGTGGGACTAGCAGCTACGAGCAGTACTTC. This gives the protein CASSGTSSYEQYF. The full variable domain, with the rest looked up from reference TRBV28 and TRBJ2-7, is DVKVTQSSRYLVKRTGEKVFLECVQDMDHENMFWYRQDPGLGLRLIYFSYDVKMKEKGDIPEGYSVSREKKERFSLILESASTNQTSMYLCASSGTSSYEQYFGPGTRLTVT.

This chain joins TRBV7-2 and TRBJ2-7; 11 bases are shared with TRBD1. Trimming took 1 base from V and 4 from J; bases not matched to a gene: 3. Germline CDR1 and CDR2: SGHTA and FQGNSA. The CDR3 contains 15 residues. The DNA for the CDR3 is TGTGCCAGCAGCTTAGGGGGACAGGGGGTATACGAGCAGTACTTC. Translating gives CASSLGGQGVYEQYF.

This chain uses TRBV7-9 with TRBJ2-7, with TRBD1 identical over 7 bases. The junction had 9 bases not matched to a gene; V was cut back by 6 bases and J by 1 base. The CDR3 is 15 residues long. CDR1 and CDR2 from the germline V gene are SEHNR and FQNEAQ (reference sequence). The CDR3 reads CASRGWDSLSYEQYF. In DNA form, the CDR3 reads TGTGCCAGCAGGGGGTGGGACAGCCTGTCCTACGAGCAGTACTTC. The full variable domain, with the rest looked up from reference TRBV7-9 and TRBJ2-7, is DTGVSQNPRHKITKRGQNVTFRCDPISEHNRLYWYRQTLGQGPEFLTYFQNEAQLEKSRLLSDRFSAERPKGSFSTLEIQRTEQGDSAMYLCASRGWDSLSYEQYFGPGTRLTVT.

V usage is TRBV5-1 and J usage is TRBJ2-7; 9 bases are a match to TRBD1. Germline V CDR1 and CDR2: SGHRS, YFSETQ. This CDR3 region has 15 residues. The trim removed 1 base at V and 4 bases at J, leaving 6 bases unmatched. Here the CDR3 DNA reads TGCGCCAGCAGCTTGACGGGACAGGGTGTATACGAGCAGTACTTC. Its translation: CASSLTGQGVYEQYF.

This chain uses TRBV5-1 with TRBJ1-5; D possibly corresponds to TRBD1 (5 bases). This CDR3 spans 14 amino acids. CDR1 and CDR2 from the germline V gene are SGHRS and YFSETQ. Trimming cost V 4 bases and J 5 bases, with 13 bases left between them. CDR3 DNA sequence: TGCGCCAGCAGCGTAACAGGCTCGGATCAGCCCCAGCATTTT. Amino acid sequence: CASSVTGSDQPQHF.